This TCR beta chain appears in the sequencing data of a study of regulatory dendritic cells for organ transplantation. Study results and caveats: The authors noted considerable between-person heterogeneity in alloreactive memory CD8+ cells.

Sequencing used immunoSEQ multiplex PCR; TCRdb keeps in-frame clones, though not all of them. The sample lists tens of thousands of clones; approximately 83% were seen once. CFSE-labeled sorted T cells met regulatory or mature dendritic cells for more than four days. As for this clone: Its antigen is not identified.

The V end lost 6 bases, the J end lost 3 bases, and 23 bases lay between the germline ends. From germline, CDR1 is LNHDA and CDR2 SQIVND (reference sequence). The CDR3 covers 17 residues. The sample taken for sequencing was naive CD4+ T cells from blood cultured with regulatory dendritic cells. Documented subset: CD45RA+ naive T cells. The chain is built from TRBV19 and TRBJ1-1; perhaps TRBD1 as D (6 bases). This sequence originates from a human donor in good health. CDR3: CASRRNTGWSRDTEAFF. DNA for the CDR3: TGTGCCAGTAGACGCAATACAGGGTGGAGTAGGGACACTGAAGCTTTCTTT.